This TCR beta chain stems from a study of T-cell reconstitution after alpha-beta-depleted transplantation in children. During its preparation, the TCRbeta library received unique molecular identifiers. TCRdb ran MiXCR on the PCR reads and lists one entry per CDR3 protein. Among roughly 500,000 distinct CDR3 sequences listed, around a third were seen once. In germline, CDR1 is DFQATT, CDR2 SNEGSKA (reference sequence). V trimming: 1 base; J trimming: 3 bases; junction bases outside the gene matches: 13. The CDR3 spans 18 residues. The specimen comprised PBMCs from the stem cell graft donor, sampled from the stem cell graft. This sequence was found in a human donor who donated a stem cell graft to a child with aplastic anemia. This chain connects TRBV20-1 to TRBJ2-7, with 12 bases matching TRBD2. Here the CDR3 DNA reads TGCAGTGCTAGAGCCGCAAATCCGACTAGCGGGAGCGGCTACGAGCAGTACTTC. It codes for CSARAANPTSGSGYEQYF.